These 23 T cell receptor beta chains were all obtained from the same sample, sequenced in a study of T cell responses to AZD1222 COVID-19 vaccine. Using immunoSEQ multiplex PCR, the repertoire was profiled, and TCRdb retains in-frame clones only, with some absent. The repertoire has 100,000 to 150,000 clones, 70% to 90% of them found once; the top ten carry approximately 27%. Sequenced material: peripheral blood, taken on day 0 of AZD1222 vaccination. The receptors stem from an adult in good health.

The chain is built from TRBV5-1 and TRBJ2-1; D unclear. Germline CDR1 is SGHRS and CDR2 is YFSETQ. This CDR3 comprises 15 residues. V was cut by 3 bases and J by 3 bases, with 13 bases left in between. CDR3 coding DNA: TGCGCCAGCAGCTCTTCCCCCACAGTCTACAATGAGCAGTTCTTC. It codes for CASSSSPTVYNEQFF.

The chain links TRBV11-1 to TRBJ2-5; perhaps TRBD2 as D (5 bases). The V and J ends lost 5 bases and 5 bases respectively, with 15 bases between them. CDR3 length: 14 residues. Germline V gene data show CDR1 as SGHAT and CDR2 as FQDESV (reference sequence). CDR3 coding DNA: TGTGCCAGCAGCCAAGCGGTGTCTGGGGAGACCCAGTACTTC. It translates to CASSQAVSGETQYF.

The rearrangement joins TRBV18 to TRBJ2-2; tentative D call: TRBD1 (6 bases). V gave up 2 bases and J gave up 3 bases, with 13 bases separating them. Germline V CDR1 and CDR2: KGHSH, LQKENI. The CDR3 has 16 residues. The CDR3, as DNA: TGTGCCAGCTCACCAGGAACAGGGACGGACACCGGGGAGCTGTTTTTT. It codes for CASSPGTGTDTGELFF.

This clone was seen only once. The chain is built from TRBV3-1 (or the pseudogene TRBV3-2) and TRBJ1-6; D call uncertain. Germline V gene lookup returns CDR1 LGHDT and CDR2 YNNKEL (reference sequence). V was shortened by 1 base and J by 7 bases, with 8 bases between the two germline ends. The CDR3 has 14 amino acids. This chain's CDR3 is CASSQGAPNSPLHF. For the CDR3, the DNA is TGTGCCAGCAGCCAAGGGGCTCCCAATTCACCCCTCCACTTT.

This chain uses TRBV3-1 (or the pseudogene TRBV3-2) with TRBJ1-1; 7 positions match TRBD1. The CDR3 sequence is 14 residues long. Germline V lookup: CDR1 LGHDT, CDR2 YNNKEL (reference sequence). V gave up 5 bases and J gave up 4 bases; unmatched junction bases: 7. CDR3 region: CASSKTGTSTEAFF. Written as DNA, the CDR3 is TGTGCCAGCAGCAAGACAGGGACGTCCACTGAAGCTTTCTTT.

V gene TRBV27 combines with J gene TRBJ1-2; 10 bases fit TRBD1. The CDR3 extends over 14 amino acids. Germline lookup yields CDR1 MNHEY and CDR2 SMNVEV (reference sequence). J lost 4 bases, V lost 2 bases, and 1 base had no gene match. The CDR3 protein is CASSLGQGVYGYTF. CDR3 nucleotide sequence: TGTGCCAGCAGTTTAGGACAGGGGGTCTATGGCTACACCTTC.

The V call is TRBV4-1, the J call TRBJ2-5; perhaps TRBD1 as D (6 bases). CDR1 and CDR2 (germline): MGHRA, YSYEKL. Trimming cost V 9 bases and J 2 bases, with 19 bases left between them. The CDR3 length is 15 residues. The CDR3 nucleotides read TGCGCCAGACAAGCAGGGACAACCCAACAAGAGACCCAGTACTTC. It translates to CARQAGTTQQETQYF.

This rearrangement joins TRBV27 to TRBJ1-1, with a possible D match to TRBD1 (6 bases). This CDR3 is 16 amino acids long. V was pared by 3 bases and J by 8 bases, with 22 bases between. Germline V gene lookup returns CDR1 MNHEY and CDR2 SMNVEV (reference sequence). The CDR3 region is CASSFEIAGTPSEAFF. CDR3 in DNA: TGTGCCAGCAGTTTTGAAATTGCCGGGACACCCTCAGAAGCTTTCTTT.

The V call is TRBV3-1 (or the pseudogene TRBV3-2), the J call TRBJ1-3, with a possible D match to TRBD1 (5 bases). This CDR3 spans 18 amino acids. V was shortened by 1 base and J by 0 bases, with 16 bases between the two germline ends. The V gene's germline CDR1 is LGHDT and CDR2 YNNKEL (reference sequence). CDR3 in DNA: TGTGCCAGCAGCCAAGGTCCGGCAGGGACCTTCTCTGGAAACACCATATATTTT. It codes for CASSQGPAGTFSGNTIYF.

V usage is TRBV3-1 (or the pseudogene TRBV3-2) and J usage is TRBJ1-5; perhaps TRBD1 as D (6 bases). V was clipped by 4 bases and J by 4 bases, with 11 bases between them. Germline CDR1 LGHDT, CDR2 YNNKEL (reference sequence). This CDR3 is 14 amino acids long. The CDR3 region has the DNA TGTGCCAGCAGCCTTAGGGGGGGTAATCAGCCCCAGCATTTT. This gives the protein CASSLRGGNQPQHF.

The chain joins TRBV5-3 to TRBJ2-1; 8 bases match TRBD2. TRBV5-3 is placed among ORFs of uncertain function. The junction had 5 bases not matched to a gene; V was cut back by 0 bases and J by 6 bases. The CDR3 is made up of 15 amino acids. CDR3 protein: CARSLDEREFNEQFF. CDR3 nucleotides: TGTGCCAGAAGCTTGGATGAGCGGGAGTTCAATGAGCAGTTCTTC.

This chain links TRBV29-1 with TRBJ1-2; D unclear. This CDR3 has 11 residues. Trimming took 7 bases from V and 7 from J, leaving 13 bases between them. In germline, CDR1 is SQVTM, CDR2 ANQGSEA. Written as DNA, the CDR3 is TGCAGCGCTAAAGCTAGGCCTGGCTACACCTTC. Amino acid sequence: CSAKARPGYTF.

The V call is TRBV18, the J call TRBJ2-1; D is ambiguous. The CDR3 loop spans 16 amino acids. V was clipped by 0 bases and J by 3 bases, with 12 bases between them. The germline gives CDR1 KGHSH, CDR2 LQKENI. The CDR3 sequence: CASSPPGSGVYNEQFF. The DNA for the CDR3 is TGTGCCAGCTCACCACCCGGCTCGGGCGTCTACAATGAGCAGTTCTTC.

This clone was observed a handful of times. It is unclear where the CDR3 begins or ends on the DNA, so no DNA is shown, and the CDR3 is as TCRdb lists it. The chain carries TRBV27 and TRBJ1-5. The CDR3 spans 14 amino acids, including both terminal residues. Germline-derived CDR1 and CDR2 are MNHEY and SMNVEV (reference sequence). CDR3 sequence: CASSSSVRAQPQHF.

The chain uses TRBV9 and TRBJ1-1; D is uncertain. The CDR3 length is 14 residues. Trimming stripped 0 bases from V and 1 base from J, with 7 bases between. Looked up from germline, CDR1 is SGDLS and CDR2 is YYNGEE. The CDR3 here is CASSVGTANTEAFF. CDR3 nucleotides: TGTGCCAGCAGCGTAGGGACCGCGAACACTGAAGCTTTCTTT.

The chain couples TRBV12-3 or TRBV12-4 to TRBJ2-7; no clear D gene. This CDR3 is 11 amino acids long. Trimming removed 5 bases at V and 3 bases at J, with 5 bases between. This chain's CDR3 is CASSRYYEQYF. The CDR3 bases are TGTGCCAGCAGTCGATACTACGAGCAGTACTTC.

This sequence joins TRBV7-2 and TRBJ2-2; 13 bases are a match to TRBD2. This CDR3 region has 18 residues. V lost 6 bases, J lost 5 bases, and 12 bases stayed unmatched. Germline V lookup: CDR1 SGHTA, CDR2 FQGNSA. This CDR3 reads CASSTLRTSGRNTGELFF. The CDR3, as DNA: TGTGCCAGCAGTACGTTGAGGACTAGCGGGAGAAATACCGGGGAGCTGTTTTTT.

This chain links TRBV27 with TRBJ1-1; D is uncertain. Germline CDR1 and CDR2: MNHEY and SMNVEV (reference sequence). CDR3 length: 13 amino acids. V shed 2 bases and J shed 1 base, with 5 bases lying between them. The CDR3: CASSLEGNTEAFF. CDR3 coding DNA: TGTGCCAGCAGTTTAGAGGGGAACACTGAAGCTTTCTTT.

The rearrangement uses TRBV9 and TRBJ2-7, with 12 nucleotides matching TRBD2. The trim removed 5 bases at V and 3 bases at J, leaving 3 bases unmatched. This CDR3 contains 14 residues. Germline-derived CDR1 and CDR2 are SGDLS and YYNGEE. This CDR3 is CASSSTSGSYEQYF. CDR3 in DNA: TGTGCCAGCAGTTCGACTAGCGGGAGCTACGAGCAGTACTTC.

This clone was picked up a small number of times. The CDR3 DNA reads TGTGCCAGCAGCTTAGGGCTTAGCGGGGGGGGAAGCACAGATACGCAGTATTTT. Its translation is CASSLGLSGGGSTDTQYF. The rearrangement joins TRBV7-2 to TRBJ2-3; 11 bases are shared with TRBD2. Germline values: CDR1 SGHTA, CDR2 FQGNSA. V lost 1 base, J lost 0 bases, and 6 bases stayed unmatched. This CDR3 contains 18 residues. The full variable domain, in which reference TRBV7-2 and TRBJ2-3 provide the parts outside the CDR3, is GAGVSQSPSNKVTEKGKDVELRCDPISGHTALYWYRQSLGQGLEFLIYFQGNSAPDKSGLPSDRFSAERTGGSVSTLTIQRTQQEDSAVYLCASSLGLSGGGSTDTQYFGPGTRLTVL.

The gene calls are TRBV19 and TRBJ2-2, with 11 bases identical to TRBD2. The length of the CDR3 is 15 residues. From germline, CDR1 is LNHDA and CDR2 SQIVND (reference sequence). With V trimmed by 6 bases and J by 3 bases, 3 bases remained unmatched. The CDR3 DNA is TGTGCCAGTAGGTTGACTAGCGGGGACACCGGGGAGCTGTTTTTT. Its translation is CASRLTSGDTGELFF.

This chain links TRBV27 with TRBJ1-6, with D uncertain. Germline CDR1 reads MNHEY; CDR2 reads SMNVEV (reference sequence). This CDR3 comprises 16 residues. The V end was cut by 1 base, the J end by 6 bases, with 13 bases between. The CDR3 nucleotides read TGTGCCAGCAGTTTATTCCAGCAGGTTCCTAATTCACCCCTCCACTTT. It codes for CASSLFQQVPNSPLHF.

This clone has more than one count but fewer than ten. This chain joins TRBV2 and TRBJ2-5; no definite D call. V was clipped by 6 bases and J by 9 bases, with 11 bases between them. This CDR3 is built from 11 residues. Germline values: CDR1 SNHLY, CDR2 FYNNEI. CDR3 amino acids: CASSPLRAQYF. CDR3 DNA: TGTGCCAGCAGCCCCTTAAGGGCCCAGTACTTC.